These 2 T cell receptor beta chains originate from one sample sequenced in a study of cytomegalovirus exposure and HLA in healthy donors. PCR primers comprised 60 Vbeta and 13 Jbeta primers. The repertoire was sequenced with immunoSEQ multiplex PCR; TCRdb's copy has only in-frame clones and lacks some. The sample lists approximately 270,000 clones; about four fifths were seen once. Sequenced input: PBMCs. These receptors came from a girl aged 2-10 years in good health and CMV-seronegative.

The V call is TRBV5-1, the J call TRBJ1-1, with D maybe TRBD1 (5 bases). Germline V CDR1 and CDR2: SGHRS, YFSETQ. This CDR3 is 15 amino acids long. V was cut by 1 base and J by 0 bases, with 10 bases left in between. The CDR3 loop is CASSLSVDMNTEAFF. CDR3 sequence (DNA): TGCGCCAGCAGCTTGAGCGTGGACATGAACACTGAAGCTTTCTTT.

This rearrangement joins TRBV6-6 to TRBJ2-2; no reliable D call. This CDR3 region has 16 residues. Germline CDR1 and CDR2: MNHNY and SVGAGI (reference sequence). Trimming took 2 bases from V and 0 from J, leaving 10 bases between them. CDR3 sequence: CASSYEVAANTGELFF. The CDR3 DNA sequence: TGTGCCAGCAGTTACGAGGTGGCAGCGAACACCGGGGAGCTGTTTTTT.